The 20 T cell receptor beta chains presented below share a single source sample, sequenced in a study of regulatory T cells in long-lasting Graves disease. Library construction for TCR beta used iRepertoire HTBI primers and Arm-PCR of CDR3 regions. TCRdb analysed the multiplex PCR reads with MiXCR anew, one entry per CDR3 protein. The repertoire holds about 240,000 distinct CDR3 sequences, with around 20% as singletons. The time point is: newly diagnosed GD, antithyroid drugs for less than 3 months. Scientists built the TCR library using RNA that was extracted from PBMCs. Sequencing was performed on peripheral blood mononuclear cells (PBMCs), taken at new diagnosis, from a patient treated with antithyroid drugs. The receptors were gathered from a female donor with Graves disease.

This clonotype was observed many times. The rearrangement joins TRBV6-2 or TRBV6-3 to TRBJ2-1, with 7 positions matching TRBD2. Germline CDR1 is MNHEY and CDR2 is SVGEGT. J gave up 8 bases and V 5 bases, and 6 bases lay outside the gene matches. The CDR3 spans 13 residues. The DNA for the CDR3 is TGTGCCAGCAGTGCTTTACGGGGGGATGAGCAGTTCTTC. Translated: CASSALRGDEQFF.

This clonotype appeared many times. Here the CDR3 DNA reads TGCAGTGCTAGCGGGACAGGGCAGTATTTT. Translating gives CSASGTGQYF. The rearrangement joins TRBV20-1 to TRBJ2-3, with 8 bases that match TRBD1. CDR3 length: 10 residues. V lost 3 bases, J lost 11 bases, and 1 base stayed unmatched. Germline V lookup: CDR1 DFQATT, CDR2 SNEGSKA (reference sequence).

In this sample, this clonotype turned up many times. V gene TRBV24-1 combines with J gene TRBJ2-3, with 7 bases matching TRBD2. V trimming: 5 bases; J trimming: 6 bases; junction bases outside the gene matches: 13. Looked up from germline, CDR1 is KGHDR and CDR2 is SFDVKD. The CDR3 spans 16 residues. The CDR3 loop reads CATSGGLAGAKDTQYF. DNA of the CDR3: TGTGCCACCAGTGGAGGGTTGGCGGGAGCGAAGGATACGCAGTATTTT.

The rearrangement joins TRBV13 to TRBJ2-5; 10 bases agree with TRBD1. Germline CDR1 reads PRHDT; CDR2 reads FYEKMQ (reference sequence). V trimming: 2 bases; J trimming: 5 bases; junction bases outside the gene matches: 20. The CDR3 is made up of 20 amino acids. CDR3 sequence reads: CASSLRGTGVQRETWETQYF. The CDR3 coding sequence is TGTGCCAGCAGCTTACGGGGGACAGGGGTTCAGCGGGAGACGTGGGAGACCCAGTACTTC.

This clonotype was detected many times. The chain carries TRBV7-2 and TRBJ2-3, with 7 bases that match TRBD2. J was trimmed by 4 bases and V by 5 bases; bases with no gene match: 6. The germline CDR1 and CDR2 sequences are SGHTA and FQGNSA. The CDR3 extends over 14 amino acids. CDR3 in DNA: TGTGCCAGCAGCCGACTTAGCGGGTCAGATACGCAGTATTTT. This gives the protein CASSRLSGSDTQYF.

The V and J genes are TRBV19 and TRBJ1-6; D ambiguous. CDR1 LNHDA and CDR2 SQIVND come from the germline V gene (reference sequence). V lost 4 bases to trimming and J lost 7 bases, with 8 bases between them. The length of the CDR3 is 13 residues. The CDR3 bases are TGTGCCAGTAGTACCGGAACGAATTCACCCCTCCACTTT. It encodes CASSTGTNSPLHF.

The gene calls are TRBV2 and TRBJ1-2; no definite D call. CDR1 and CDR2 (germline): SNHLY, FYNNEI. Trimming stripped 6 bases from V and 5 bases from J, with 10 bases between. The CDR3 totals 12 residues. This CDR3 reads CASRSDAYGYTF. The CDR3, as DNA: TGTGCCAGCAGGTCGGACGCTTATGGCTACACCTTC.

The chain combines TRBV6-1 with TRBJ2-7; 7 bases align to TRBD2. V gave up 6 bases and J gave up 5 bases; unmatched junction bases: 16. CDR3 length equals 16 residues. The germline gives CDR1 MNHNS, CDR2 SASEGT. The CDR3 here is CASRPGLTGVKDEQYF. The CDR3 region has the DNA TGTGCCAGCAGGCCGGGACTAACGGGAGTGAAGGACGAGCAGTACTTC.

This clonotype was seen ten or more times. The chain links TRBV20-1 to TRBJ2-3; D might be TRBD1 (6 bases). Germline CDR1 reads DFQATT; CDR2 reads SNEGSKA (reference sequence). The CDR3 contains 15 residues. V was trimmed by 7 bases and J by 2 bases, leaving 19 bases between them. The CDR3 DNA sequence: TGCAGTGATCTCGACAGGAGAGGGACCACAGATACGCAGTATTTT. It encodes CSDLDRRGTTDTQYF.

This clonotype was recorded many times. The chain has TRBV4-2 and TRBJ2-3, with 11 bases lining up with TRBD2. The CDR3 extends over 21 amino acids. With V trimmed by 0 bases and J by 2 bases, 16 bases remained unmatched. The germline V gene encodes CDR1 LGHNA and CDR2 YNFKEQ. CDR3 in DNA: TGTGCCAGCAGCCAAGAAGGCGTGGCTAGCGGGGGGTTTACTCACACAGATACGCAGTATTTT. This sequence encodes CASSQEGVASGGFTHTDTQYF.

Ten or more counts support this clonotype. The CDR3 protein is CASSPRMGDTQYF. The CDR3 DNA reads as TGTGCCAGCAGCCCTCGGATGGGGGATACGCAGTATTTT. V usage is TRBV7-3 and J usage is TRBJ2-3, with D uncertain. CDR1 is SGHTA, CDR2 FQGTGA, per germline. Trimming took 5 bases from V and 6 from J, leaving 12 bases between them. CDR3 length equals 13 residues.

This clonotype was seen repeatedly, ten times or more. The rearrangement uses TRBV10-3 and TRBJ2-5, with 11 nucleotides matching TRBD1. V gave up 8 bases and J gave up 5 bases; unmatched junction bases: 7. Germline assignment: CDR1 ENHRY and CDR2 SYGVKD. This CDR3 has 14 amino acids. In nucleotides, the CDR3 is TGTGCCATCGGTGGACAGGGGGCTAGTGAGACCCAGTACTTC. Amino acids: CAIGGQGASETQYF.

As to this clonotype: It differs at one base from a far larger clone, so likely a read error. This rearrangement joins TRBV7-2 to TRBJ2-7, with TRBD2 identical over 15 bases. Unmatched junction bases numbered 7, after V lost 0 bases and J lost 7 bases. CDR3 length equals 17 residues. CDR1 is SGHTA, CDR2 FQGNSA, per germline. The CDR3 protein is CASSLARTSGGANEQYF. CDR3 nucleotides: TGTGCCAGCAGCTTAGCACGGACTAGCGGGGGGGCGAATGAGCAGTACTTC.

This clonotype was seen ten or more times. The chain joins TRBV20-1 to TRBJ2-3; 10 bases map to TRBD2. Trimming took 2 bases from V and 1 from J; bases not matched to a gene: 3. The CDR3 has 15 residues. Germline CDR1 reads DFQATT; CDR2 reads SNEGSKA (reference sequence). The CDR3 sequence is CSARLSGGRTDTQYF. The CDR3 DNA reads TGCAGTGCTAGACTTAGCGGGGGGCGCACAGATACGCAGTATTTT.

This clonotype was observed at least ten times. V usage is TRBV20-1 and J usage is TRBJ2-4; D may match TRBD1 or TRBD2 (6 bases each). Germline CDR1 and CDR2: DFQATT and SNEGSKA (reference sequence). The CDR3 totals 15 residues. With 5 bases removed from V and 0 bases from J, the gap between germline ends came to 14 bases. CDR3 DNA sequence: TGCAGTGCTGGGGGGCCACAGGGAGCCAAAAACATTCAGTACTTC. Protein sequence: CSAGGPQGAKNIQYF.

This clonotype was found many times. This chain joins TRBV7-2 and TRBJ1-6; D is unresolved. The V gene lost 5 bases and the J gene lost 0 bases, with 11 bases spanning the gap. This CDR3 is 16 amino acids long. Germline V gives CDR1 SGHTA, CDR2 FQGNSA. The CDR3 is CASSATASSYNSPLHF. CDR3 sequence (DNA): TGTGCCAGCAGCGCTACAGCGAGCTCCTATAATTCACCCCTCCACTTT.

This clonotype appeared many times. The rearrangement joins TRBV20-1 to TRBJ2-3, with 10 bases fitting TRBD2. After removal of 4 bases from V and 3 bases from J, the junction contained 4 bases not matched to a gene. The CDR3 is 14 residues long. Germline CDR1 DFQATT, CDR2 SNEGSKA (reference sequence). The CDR3 region has the DNA TGCAGTGCTATCGCTAGCGGGGGTACAGATACGCAGTATTTT. Encoded protein: CSAIASGGTDTQYF.

This clonotype was counted at least ten times. V usage is TRBV7-3 and J usage is TRBJ2-7; 9 bases agree with TRBD1. CDR3 length: 15 amino acids. V shed 5 bases and J 7 bases; nucleotides not matched to a gene: 12. Germline CDR1 and CDR2: SGHTA and FQGTGA. The chain's CDR3 is CASSRGTGKRKEQYF. The CDR3 region has the DNA TGTGCCAGCAGCCGCGGGACAGGGAAAAGGAAGGAGCAGTACTTC.

In this sample, this clonotype turned up many times. The chain carries TRBV4-1 and TRBJ2-1; 8 nucleotides line up with TRBD1. Germline V lookup: CDR1 MGHRA, CDR2 YSYEKL. The CDR3 consists of 14 residues. With V trimmed by 4 bases and J by 6 bases, 5 bases remained unmatched. Written as DNA, the CDR3 is TGCGCCAGCAGCCGAGGACAGGGCCTCAATGAGCAGTTCTTC. It specifies CASSRGQGLNEQFF.

This clonotype has just one count. Given a much more abundant clone one base away, this may be a read error. The V and J genes are TRBV9 and TRBJ2-5; tentatively, D is TRBD1 or TRBD2 (5 bases each). V lost 0 bases, J lost 9 bases, and 12 bases lay in between. The CDR3 loop spans 13 amino acids. The germline CDR1 and CDR2 sequences are SGDLS and YYNGEE. CDR3 region: CASSVAGGPPQYF. The DNA for the CDR3 is TGTGCCAGCAGCGTAGCTGGGGGACCTCCCCAGTACTTC.